This T cell receptor (beta chain) stems from a study of immune evolution from preneoplasia to lung adenocarcinoma. Trimming removed 5 bases at V and 7 bases at J, with 14 bases between. CDR3 length equals 13 residues. Germline assignment: CDR1 MNHEY and CDR2 SMNVEV (reference sequence). Comments on this clone: The antigen is not known.

Findings and caveats of the study: Normal lung had highest clonality; later lesions appeared denser, more diverse. Top clone frequencies peaked in normal lung, apparently declining through invasive adenocarcinoma.

Some clones are missing from TCRdb's copy, which holds only in-frame ones; the method was immunoSEQ multiplex PCR. The sample shows around 6,200 clones, roughly 80% of them seen only once. Patients had resection in Japan or China between about 2013 and 2017. Histologic diagnosis was independently verified by two lung pathologists. The J gene is TRBJ1-2, the V gene TRBV27; no firm D call. The sequence was obtained from a donor at least 70 years old with lung adenocarcinoma. Sequencing used FFPE adjacent normal lung tissue. For the CDR3, the DNA is TGTGCCAGCAGTGGGGTAGGAAACCGTGGCTACACCTTC. Amino acids: CASSGVGNRGYTF.